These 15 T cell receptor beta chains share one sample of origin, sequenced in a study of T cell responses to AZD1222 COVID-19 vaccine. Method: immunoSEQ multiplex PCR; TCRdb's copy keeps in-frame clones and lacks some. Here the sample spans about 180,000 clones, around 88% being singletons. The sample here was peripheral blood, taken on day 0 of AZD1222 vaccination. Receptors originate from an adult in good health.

This chain's CDR3 is CAWSVGGVHTEAFF. CDR3 DNA: TGTGCCTGGAGTGTAGGAGGGGTGCACACTGAAGCTTTCTTT. V usage is TRBV30 and J usage is TRBJ1-1; possible D gene TRBD1, 5 bases. V was shortened by 0 bases and J by 3 bases, with 11 bases between the two germline ends. CDR3 length: 14 amino acids. Germline loops: CDR1 GTSNPN, CDR2 SVGIG (reference sequence).

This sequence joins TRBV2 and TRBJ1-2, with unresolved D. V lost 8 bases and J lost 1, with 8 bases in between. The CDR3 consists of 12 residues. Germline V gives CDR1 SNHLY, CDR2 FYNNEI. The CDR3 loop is CASAKDNYGYTF. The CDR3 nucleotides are TGTGCCAGCGCAAAGGATAACTATGGCTACACCTTC.

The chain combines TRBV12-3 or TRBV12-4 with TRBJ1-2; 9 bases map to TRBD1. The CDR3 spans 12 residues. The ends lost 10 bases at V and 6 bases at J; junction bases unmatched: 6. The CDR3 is CAITGGADGYTF. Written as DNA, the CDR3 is TGTGCCATAACAGGGGGCGCGGATGGCTACACCTTC.

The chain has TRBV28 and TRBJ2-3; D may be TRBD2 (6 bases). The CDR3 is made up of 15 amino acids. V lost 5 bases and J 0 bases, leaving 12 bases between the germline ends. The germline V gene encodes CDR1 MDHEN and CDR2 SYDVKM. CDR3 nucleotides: TGTGCCAGCAGTCTTGGGAGGCTTAGCACAGATACGCAGTATTTT. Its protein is CASSLGRLSTDTQYF.

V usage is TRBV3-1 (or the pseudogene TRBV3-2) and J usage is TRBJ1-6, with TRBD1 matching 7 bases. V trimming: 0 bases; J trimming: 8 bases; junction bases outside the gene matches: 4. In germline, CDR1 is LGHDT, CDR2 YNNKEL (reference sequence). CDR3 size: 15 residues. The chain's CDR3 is CASSQEGQLYSPLHF. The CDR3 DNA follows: TGTGCCAGCAGCCAAGAGGGACAGCTTTATTCACCCCTCCACTTT.

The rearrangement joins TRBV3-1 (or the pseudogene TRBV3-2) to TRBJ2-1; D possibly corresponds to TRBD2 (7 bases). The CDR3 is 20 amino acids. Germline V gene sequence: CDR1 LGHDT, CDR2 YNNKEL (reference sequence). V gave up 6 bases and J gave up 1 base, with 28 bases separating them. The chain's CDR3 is CASSLEIQGGPAHSYNEQFF. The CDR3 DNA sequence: TGTGCCAGCAGTCTCGAAATACAGGGAGGGCCCGCCCATTCCTACAATGAGCAGTTCTTC.

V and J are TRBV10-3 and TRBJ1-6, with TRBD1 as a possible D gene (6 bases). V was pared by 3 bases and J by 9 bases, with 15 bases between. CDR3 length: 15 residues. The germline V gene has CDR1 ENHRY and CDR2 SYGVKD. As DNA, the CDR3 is TGTGCCATCAGTGAAGAGGCAGGGGCGGGTTCACCCCTCCACTTT. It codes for CAISEEAGAGSPLHF.

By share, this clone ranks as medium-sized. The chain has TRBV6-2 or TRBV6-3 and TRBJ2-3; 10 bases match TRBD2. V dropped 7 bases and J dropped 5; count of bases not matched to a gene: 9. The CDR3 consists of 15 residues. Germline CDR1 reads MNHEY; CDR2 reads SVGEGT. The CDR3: CASTYSSGGGDTQYF. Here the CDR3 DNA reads TGTGCCAGCACCTACTCTAGCGGGGGAGGAGATACGCAGTATTTT.

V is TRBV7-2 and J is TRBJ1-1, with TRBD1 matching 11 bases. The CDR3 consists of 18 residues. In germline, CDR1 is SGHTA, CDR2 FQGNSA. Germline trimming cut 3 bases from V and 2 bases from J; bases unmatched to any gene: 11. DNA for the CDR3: TGTGCCAGCAGCTTTAAACCCCAGGGGACAGGGGGTAACACTGAAGCTTTCTTT. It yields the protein CASSFKPQGTGGNTEAFF.

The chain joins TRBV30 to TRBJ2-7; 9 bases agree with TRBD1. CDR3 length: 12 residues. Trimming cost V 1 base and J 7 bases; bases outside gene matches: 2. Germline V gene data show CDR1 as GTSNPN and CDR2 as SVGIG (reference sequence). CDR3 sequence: CAWSAGQGEQYF. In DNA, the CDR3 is TGTGCCTGGAGTGCCGGACAGGGGGAGCAGTACTTC. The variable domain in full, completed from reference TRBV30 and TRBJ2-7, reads SQTIHQWPATLVQPVGSPLSLECTVEGTSNPNLYWYRQAAGRGLQLLFYSVGIGQISSEVPQNLSASRPQDRQFILSSKKLLLSDSGFYLCAWSAGQGEQYFGPGTRLTVT.

The CDR3 coding sequence is TGTGCCAGCAATTCCCAGGGCAGGGGTACGAACTACGAGCAGTACTTC. This codes for CASNSQGRGTNYEQYF. This chain joins TRBV13 and TRBJ2-7, with D tentatively TRBD1 (6 bases). Germline-derived CDR1 and CDR2 are PRHDT and FYEKMQ (reference sequence). There are 16 residues in the CDR3. The V gene lost 7 bases and the J gene lost 3 bases, with 22 bases spanning the gap.

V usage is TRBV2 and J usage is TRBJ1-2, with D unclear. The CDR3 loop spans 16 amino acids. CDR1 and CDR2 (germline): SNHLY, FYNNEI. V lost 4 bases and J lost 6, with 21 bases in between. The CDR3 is CASSGWQTDGRNGYTF. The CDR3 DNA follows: TGTGCCAGCAGTGGGTGGCAGACCGATGGTAGAAATGGCTACACCTTC.

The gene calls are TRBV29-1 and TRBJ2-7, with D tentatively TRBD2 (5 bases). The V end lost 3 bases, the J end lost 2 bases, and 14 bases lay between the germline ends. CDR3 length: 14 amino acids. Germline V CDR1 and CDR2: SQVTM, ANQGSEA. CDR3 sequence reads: CSVEVPSGTYEQYF. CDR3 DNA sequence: TGCAGCGTTGAGGTGCCTTCGGGGACCTACGAGCAGTACTTC.

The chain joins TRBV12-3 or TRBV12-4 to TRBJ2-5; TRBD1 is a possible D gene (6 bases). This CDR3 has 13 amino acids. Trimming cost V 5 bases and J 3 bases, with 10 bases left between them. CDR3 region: CASSQDSEETQYF. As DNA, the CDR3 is TGTGCCAGCAGTCAGGACAGTGAAGAGACCCAGTACTTC.

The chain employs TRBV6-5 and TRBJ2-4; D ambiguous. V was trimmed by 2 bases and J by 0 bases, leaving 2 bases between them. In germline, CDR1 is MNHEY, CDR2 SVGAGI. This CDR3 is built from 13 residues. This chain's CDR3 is CASSYKAKNIQYF. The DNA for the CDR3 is TGTGCCAGCAGTTACAAAGCCAAAAACATTCAGTACTTC.